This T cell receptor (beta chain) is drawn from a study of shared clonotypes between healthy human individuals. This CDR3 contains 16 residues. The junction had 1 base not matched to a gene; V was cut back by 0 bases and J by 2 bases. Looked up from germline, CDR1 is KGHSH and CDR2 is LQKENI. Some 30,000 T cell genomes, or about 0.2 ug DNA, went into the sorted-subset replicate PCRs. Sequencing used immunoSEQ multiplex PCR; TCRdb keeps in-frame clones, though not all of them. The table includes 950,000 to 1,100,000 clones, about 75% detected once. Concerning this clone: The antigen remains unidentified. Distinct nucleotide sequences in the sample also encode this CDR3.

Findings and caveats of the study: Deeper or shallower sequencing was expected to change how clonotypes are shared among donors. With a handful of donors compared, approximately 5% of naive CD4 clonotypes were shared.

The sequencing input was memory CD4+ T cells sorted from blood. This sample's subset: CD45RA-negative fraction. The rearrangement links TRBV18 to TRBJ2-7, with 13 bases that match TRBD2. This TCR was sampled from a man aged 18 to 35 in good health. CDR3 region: CASSPPGLAGAYEQYF. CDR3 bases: TGTGCCAGCTCACCACCCGGACTAGCGGGAGCCTACGAGCAGTACTTC.